This TCR beta chain was retrieved from a study of blood T cells in healthy people across ages. General study results and limits: While age rose, TCR beta diversity per million T cells dropped in a roughly linear way.

The CDR3 has 14 amino acids. The germline V gene encodes CDR1 SGHTA and CDR2 FQGNSA. Trimming removed 2 bases from V and 8 bases from J; junction bases left unmatched: 6. Through a sample-barcoded 5' primer and a J-beta primer mix, a second PCR was run for roughly 7 to 12 cycles. Via MiXCR, TCRdb re-called the 5' RACE reads, giving one row per CDR3 protein. The sample consists of around 1.5 million distinct CDR3 sequences, 30% to 40% of them appearing once. The table lists this clonotype with many counts. The antigen remains undetermined. This sequence originates from a woman aged 25 to 39 in good health. The chain couples TRBV7-2 to TRBJ2-1; 7 bases are a match to TRBD2. The sequencing input was blood. In DNA form, the CDR3 reads TGTGCCAGCAGCTTAAGTGGGAGGGCGTATGAGCAGTTCTTC. Its protein is CASSLSGRAYEQFF.